A single sample gave rise to the 27 T cell receptor beta chains below, sequenced in a study of control samples from healthy donors and cancer patients. The table came from immunoSEQ multiplex PCR; TCRdb's copy has only in-frame clones and leaves some out. The sample holds about 59,000 clones, over 75% seen once. The sequencing input was PBMCs. The receptor source for this set is a woman in her fifties or sixties with lung cancer.

The CDR3: CASSTEGQGSYEQYF. The CDR3 DNA is TGTGCCAGCAGTACTGAGGGACAGGGCTCCTACGAGCAGTACTTC. The rearrangement joins TRBV2 to TRBJ2-7, with TRBD1 matching over 9 bases. The CDR3 runs to 15 residues. Per the germline V gene, CDR1 is SNHLY and CDR2 is FYNNEI. Trimming cost V 5 bases and J 0 bases; bases outside gene matches: 5. The full variable domain, with the rest looked up from reference TRBV2 and TRBJ2-7, is EPEVTQTPSHQVTQMGQEVILRCVPISNHLYFYWYRQILGQKVEFLVSFYNNEISEKSEIFDDQFSVERPDGSNFTLKIRSTKLEDSAMYFCASSTEGQGSYEQYFGPGTRLTVT.

This chain joins TRBV6-5 and TRBJ1-1, with a possible D match to TRBD1 (6 bases). V lost 2 bases and J lost 5, with 18 bases in between. CDR3 length equals 16 residues. In germline, CDR1 is MNHEY, CDR2 SVGAGI. CDR3 sequence (DNA): TGTGCCAGCAGTTACGGGCGGGGGCCGAGGAGGACTGAAGCTTTCTTT. Its translation is CASSYGRGPRRTEAFF.

The chain recombines TRBV13 with TRBJ2-1, with D possibly TRBD2 on 6 matching bases. Trimming shortened V by 5 bases and J by 0 bases, and 14 bases separated the two germline ends. Germline CDR1 and CDR2: PRHDT and FYEKMQ (reference sequence). This CDR3 comprises 16 residues. The CDR3 protein is CASSHWGGFSYNEQFF. The CDR3 region has the DNA TGTGCCAGCAGCCACTGGGGAGGATTCTCCTACAATGAGCAGTTCTTC. The full variable domain, rest sourced from reference TRBV13 and TRBJ2-1, is AAGVIQSPRHLIKEKRETATLKCYPIPRHDTVYWYQQGPGQDPQFLISFYEKMQSDKGSIPDRFSAQQFSDYHSELNMSSLELGDSALYFCASSHWGGFSYNEQFFGPGTRLTVL.

J is TRBJ1-6 and V is TRBV5-1; a possible D gene is TRBD1 (6 bases). The CDR3 loop spans 17 amino acids. Looked up from germline, CDR1 is SGHRS and CDR2 is YFSETQ. V was cut by 0 bases and J by 10 bases, with 20 bases left in between. The CDR3 sequence: CASSLAAGGPFRSPLHF. The CDR3 DNA reads as TGCGCCAGCAGCTTGGCCGCTGGGGGCCCCTTTCGGTCACCCCTCCACTTT.

V usage is TRBV28 and J usage is TRBJ2-7; the D gene is possibly TRBD2 (7 bases). With 6 bases removed from V and 6 bases from J, the gap between germline ends came to 21 bases. The germline CDR1 and CDR2 sequences are MDHEN and SYDVKM. The CDR3 spans 15 residues. CDR3 sequence (DNA): TGTGCCAGCAGACTGCGAGGGGGGGTGGGTCGCGAGCAGTACTTC. Translated, it gives CASRLRGGVGREQYF.

The CDR3 DNA follows: TGTGCCAGCTCACCACCGGATAGGGGTTCCTACAATGAGCAGTTCTTC. It is translated as CASSPPDRGSYNEQFF. The chain couples TRBV18 to TRBJ2-1; a weak D match, TRBD1 (5 bases). The CDR3 runs to 16 residues. The ends were cut back, 0 bases at V and 1 base at J, with 10 bases in the middle. Germline values: CDR1 KGHSH, CDR2 LQKENI.

This chain uses TRBV11-2 with TRBJ1-3, with unresolved D. The germline V gene has CDR1 SGHAT and CDR2 FQNNGV. V was cut by 2 bases and J by 3 bases, with 8 bases left in between. The CDR3 is 14 residues long. Here the CDR3 DNA reads TGTGCCAGCAGCTTAACGCAGGTTGGAAACACCATATATTTT. As protein: CASSLTQVGNTIYF.

This chain joins TRBV5-4 and TRBJ1-1; D perhaps matches TRBD1 (5 bases). Germline CDR1 SGHNT, CDR2 YYREEE (reference sequence). This CDR3 has 15 amino acids. V gave up 0 bases and J gave up 0 bases, with 9 bases separating them. The CDR3 DNA is TGTGCCAGCAGCTTGGGGGGGAACATGAACACTGAAGCTTTCTTT. Amino acid sequence: CASSLGGNMNTEAFF.

The gene calls are TRBV11-2 and TRBJ2-3, with TRBD2 identical over 7 bases. The CDR3 runs to 17 residues. With 9 bases clipped from V and 8 bases from J, the junction kept 23 bases outside the gene matches. Looked up from germline, CDR1 is SGHAT and CDR2 is FQNNGV. The CDR3 loop is CASTPPGLPLGGVTQYF. CDR3 nucleotide sequence: TGTGCCAGTACGCCCCCGGGACTCCCCTTGGGGGGGGTTACGCAGTATTTT.

The V gene is TRBV18, the J gene TRBJ2-7; D might be TRBD1 (5 bases). V was trimmed by 4 bases and J by 2 bases, leaving 12 bases between them. This CDR3 has 14 residues. CDR1 is KGHSH, CDR2 LQKENI, per germline. CDR3 nucleotides: TGTGCCAGCTCACGTGGGGCCTCAACCTACGAGCAGTACTTC. Residues: CASSRGASTYEQYF. The variable domain in full, with the rest retrieved from reference TRBV18 and TRBJ2-7, is NAGVMQNPRHLVRRRGQEARLRCSPMKGHSHVYWYRQLPEEGLKFMVYLQKENIIDESGMPKERFSAEFPKEGPSILRIQQVVRGDSAAYFCASSRGASTYEQYFGPGTRLTVT.

This chain uses TRBV6-1 with TRBJ2-1; unclear D gene. CDR3 size: 17 residues. V dropped 1 base and J dropped 4 bases, with 17 bases sitting between them. Germline assignment: CDR1 MNHNS and CDR2 SASEGT. The CDR3 reads CASSEGVHTVRYNEQFF. The CDR3 DNA reads as TGTGCCAGCAGTGAAGGAGTTCATACGGTTAGATACAATGAGCAGTTCTTC.

This chain uses TRBV6-5 with TRBJ2-7; possible D gene TRBD2, 7 bases. V lost 5 bases, J lost 5 bases, and 13 bases lay in between. This CDR3 region has 13 residues. Per germline, CDR1 MNHEY and CDR2 SVGAGI. CDR3 DNA: TGTGCCAGCAGTCGGCAGGGGAGGGACGAGCAGTACTTC. Its translation is CASSRQGRDEQYF.

The gene calls are TRBV7-8 and TRBJ2-7; D gene unclear. The germline gives CDR1 SGHVS, CDR2 FQNEAQ. The CDR3 is 14 residues long. V was trimmed by 3 bases and J by 4 bases, leaving 13 bases between them. The CDR3 bases are TGTGCCAGCAGCTTGGAACCGCGGTCTTACGAGCAGTACTTC. Amino acids: CASSLEPRSYEQYF.

J is TRBJ1-1 and V is TRBV3-1 (or the pseudogene TRBV3-2), with D possibly matching TRBD1 (5 bases). Germline V lookup: CDR1 LGHDT, CDR2 YNNKEL (reference sequence). The CDR3 totals 16 residues. V was cut by 4 bases and J by 0 bases, with 15 bases left in between. CDR3 in DNA: TGTGCCAGCAGCCCCCTCTTGGGGGATATGAACACTGAAGCTTTCTTT. Its translation: CASSPLLGDMNTEAFF.

The rearrangement joins TRBV7-2 to TRBJ1-2, with D perhaps TRBD1 (6 bases). CDR1 SGHTA and CDR2 FQGNSA come from the germline V gene. This CDR3 is 16 amino acids long. The V and J ends lost 5 bases and 4 bases respectively, with 20 bases between them. The DNA for the CDR3 is TGTGCCAGCAGCCCCCCTACAGGGTCTCGCGTCTATGGCTACACCTTC. This translates into CASSPPTGSRVYGYTF. Drawing the rest from reference TRBV7-2 and TRBJ1-2, the complete variable domain is GAGVSQSPSNKVTEKGKDVELRCDPISGHTALYWYRQSLGQGLEFLIYFQGNSAPDKSGLPSDRFSAERTGGSVSTLTIQRTQQEDSAVYLCASSPPTGSRVYGYTFGSGTRLTVV.

The chain combines TRBV30 with TRBJ1-4; unclear D gene. CDR3 length: 12 residues. Trimming took 1 base from V and 14 from J, leaving 14 bases between them. The germline V gene has CDR1 GTSNPN and CDR2 SVGIG (reference sequence). The CDR3 coding sequence is TGTGCCTGGAGTGCGGTGAGCAAATTGCTGTTTTTT. Translation gives CAWSAVSKLLFF.

This rearrangement joins TRBV6-1 to TRBJ2-3; D not resolved. Trimming left V 3 bases short and J 4 bases short, with 14 bases between. CDR3 size: 15 residues. CDR1 is MNHNS, CDR2 SASEGT, per germline. The CDR3 bases are TGTGCCAGCAGTGACGAGATAGGGTCCTCAGATACGCAGTATTTT. It is translated as CASSDEIGSSDTQYF.

The chain combines TRBV7-9 with TRBJ1-2; D not resolved. There are 10 residues in the CDR3. Germline V gene sequence: CDR1 SEHNR, CDR2 FQNEAQ (reference sequence). V was pared by 5 bases and J by 6 bases, with 4 bases between. The CDR3 loop reads CASSNDGYTF. The CDR3 coding sequence is TGTGCCAGCAGCAATGATGGCTACACCTTC.

CDR3 in DNA: TGTGCCAGCAGTTTTAACAGGGGGAATCCCTACGAGCAGTACTTC. As protein: CASSFNRGNPYEQYF. The chain combines TRBV27 with TRBJ2-7, with TRBD1 matching over 8 bases. The J segment lost 2 bases and the V segment lost 3 bases, leaving 6 bases of the junction unmatched. The CDR3 loop spans 15 amino acids. Germline-derived CDR1 and CDR2 are MNHEY and SMNVEV (reference sequence).

The chain links TRBV13 to TRBJ1-2, with 10 bases that match TRBD1. With V trimmed by 1 base and J by 8 bases, 10 bases remained unmatched. Germline values: CDR1 PRHDT, CDR2 FYEKMQ (reference sequence). The CDR3 is made up of 16 amino acids. The CDR3 sequence is CASSLDLGQGGDGYTF. DNA of the CDR3: TGTGCCAGCAGCTTAGACCTCGGACAGGGGGGCGACGGCTACACCTTC.

The chain uses TRBV6-5 and TRBJ2-1; D uncertain. Germline V lookup: CDR1 MNHEY, CDR2 SVGAGI. The CDR3 spans 13 residues. The V gene lost 6 bases and the J gene lost 13 bases, with 19 bases spanning the gap. CDR3 nucleotide sequence: TGTGCCAGCAGGAGACCCGACACCGGCCCACAGTTCTTC. This sequence encodes CASRRPDTGPQFF.

The chain couples TRBV6-5 to TRBJ1-2, with 11 bases lining up with TRBD1. V lost 7 bases to trimming and J lost 2 bases; unmatched junction nucleotides: 6. In germline, CDR1 is MNHEY, CDR2 SVGAGI. This CDR3 comprises 15 residues. In nucleotides, the CDR3 is TGTGCCAGCATATCAGGACAGGGGGCGAACTATGGCTACACCTTC. This codes for CASISGQGANYGYTF.

The genes are TRBV10-2 and TRBJ1-4, with D possibly matching TRBD1 (6 bases). Trimming shortened V by 4 bases and J by 5 bases, and 20 bases separated the two germline ends. Germline CDR1 and CDR2: WSHSY and SAAADI. The CDR3 spans 17 residues. CDR3 DNA: TGCGCCAGCAGTGGACATCCCCGAGACAGGTCAAATGAAAAACTGTTTTTT. This translates into CASSGHPRDRSNEKLFF.

V gene TRBV7-6 combines with J gene TRBJ2-1; no clear D. The V end was cut by 2 bases, the J end by 0 bases, with 17 bases between. The CDR3 spans 18 residues. Germline V CDR1 and CDR2: SGHVS, FNYEAQ. The CDR3 nucleotides are TGTGCCAGCAGCTTAACATCCGGATTGCGAAACTCCTACAATGAGCAGTTCTTC. Translating it yields CASSLTSGLRNSYNEQFF.

V gene TRBV9 combines with J gene TRBJ1-6; TRBD1 might be the D (6 bases). This CDR3 is 16 amino acids long. The germline V gene has CDR1 SGDLS and CDR2 YYNGEE. V shed 0 bases and J shed 9 bases, with 16 bases lying between them. CDR3 in amino acids: CASSVDGGSLGSPLHF. CDR3 in DNA: TGTGCCAGCAGCGTAGATGGGGGCTCGTTGGGTTCACCCCTCCACTTT.

The rearrangement uses TRBV6-1 and TRBJ2-3; perhaps TRBD1 as D (5 bases). V was trimmed by 2 bases and J by 0 bases, leaving 12 bases between them. The length of the CDR3 is 16 residues. Germline V lookup: CDR1 MNHNS, CDR2 SASEGT. CDR3 in amino acids: CASSEQGAVSTDTQYF. DNA of the CDR3: TGTGCCAGCAGTGAACAGGGTGCAGTAAGCACAGATACGCAGTATTTT.

J is TRBJ2-5 and V is TRBV5-1, with 8 positions matching TRBD1. The CDR3 is 15 amino acids. CDR1 is SGHRS and CDR2 is YFSETQ in the germline V gene. J was trimmed by 2 bases and V by 0 bases; bases with no gene match: 3. CDR3 DNA: TGCGCCAGCAGCTTGGGGACAGGGCGGCAAGAGACCCAGTACTTC. It translates to CASSLGTGRQETQYF.